This T cell receptor beta chain comes out of a study of blood T cell repertoires in COVID-19. Turning to the study itself: The analysed material was cDNA or gDNA that came from T cells, B-cell-depleted T cells, or PBMCs.

Repertoires were generated with immunoSEQ multiplex PCR, while TCRdb's copy carries only in-frame clones and drops some. The sample shows 33,000 or so clones, roughly 88% of them seen only once. Sequencing was performed on peripheral blood. This clonotype was sampled from a man between 65 and 85 years old with active or convalescent COVID-19.

Written as DNA, the CDR3 is TGTGCCAGCAGCTTTCAGTATGGGGACAGTGGGTATGGCTACACCTTC. This codes for CASSFQYGDSGYGYTF. The chain couples TRBV7-2 to TRBJ1-2; 7 bases fit TRBD1. This CDR3 is built from 16 residues. Germline lookup yields CDR1 SGHTA and CDR2 FQGNSA. V dropped 3 bases and J dropped 5; count of bases not matched to a gene: 12. Full variable domain (rest looked up from reference TRBV7-2 and TRBJ1-2): GAGVSQSPSNKVTEKGKDVELRCDPISGHTALYWYRQSLGQGLEFLIYFQGNSAPDKSGLPSDRFSAERTGGSVSTLTIQRTQQEDSAVYLCASSFQYGDSGYGYTFGSGTRLTVV.